This T cell receptor beta chain was identified during a study of blood T cell repertoires in COVID-19. Background on the study: The samples span acute and convalescent COVID-19 from the United States, Italy and Spain.

The CDR3 extends over 13 amino acids. V lost 0 bases and J lost 5, with 7 bases in between. Germline CDR1 reads SQVTM; CDR2 reads ANQGSEA. How the authors handled the data: From reference gene primer amplification, estimates of nucleated cell counts were derived. Here immunoSEQ multiplex PCR was the method, and the copy in TCRdb shows in-frame clones only, minus some. For V, J and clone size, that table is used; D and trimming come from the DNA. The sample includes about 100,000 clones, approximately 91% of them seen just once. This receptor was taken from a man aged 45-65 years with active COVID-19. The genes are TRBV29-1 and TRBJ1-4; tentative D call: TRBD1 (6 bases). Sequencing input: peripheral blood. The CDR3 sequence: CSVEEGANEKLFF. The CDR3 nucleotides are TGCAGCGTTGAAGAGGGGGCCAATGAAAAACTGTTTTTT.